These T cell receptor beta chains were read from a single sample in a study of early T cells in non-severe SARS-CoV-2 infection. TCRdb re-called the 5' RACE reads with MiXCR, one entry per CDR3 protein. The sample contains 25,000 to 35,000 distinct CDR3 sequences, around 7% of which appear only once. Sequenced: whole blood. The receptor source for this set is an adult who was a healthcare worker with PCR-confirmed SARS-CoV-2 infection or an uninfected control (not recorded which). CDR3s include the opening cysteine and the closing phenylalanine or tryptophan. D genes are given only for firm matches. Size is stated for part of the rows, as once, few or many counts, or as a class when the clone is expanded.

abundance: .; v_gene: TRBV11-2; j_gene: TRBJ2-7; d_gene: .; CDR3aa: CASSRRRTTSYEQYF; CDR3nt: TGTGCCAGCAGCCGCCGCAGGACAACTTCCTACGAGCAGTACTTC
abundance: .; v_gene: TRBV7-6; j_gene: TRBJ1-6; d_gene: TRBD1; CDR3aa: CASSPGQGSPLHF; CDR3nt: TGTGCCAGCAGCCCGGGACAGGGGTCACCCCTCCACTTT
abundance: once; v_gene: TRBV6-1; j_gene: TRBJ2-7; d_gene: TRBD2; CDR3aa: CASSEKRIAGVGEQYF; CDR3nt: TGTGCCAGCAGTGAAAAGCGGATAGCGGGAGTTGGCGAGCAGTACTTC
abundance: many; v_gene: TRBV19; j_gene: TRBJ2-3; d_gene: TRBD2; CDR3aa: CASSTGGGPRSTDTQYF; CDR3nt: TGTGCCAGTAGTACCGGGGGAGGGCCACGTTCCACAGATACGCAGTATTTT
abundance: many; v_gene: TRBV27; j_gene: TRBJ1-3; d_gene: .; CDR3aa: CASSPSSIPSGNTIYF; CDR3nt: TGTGCCAGCAGTCCATCCAGCATCCCCTCTGGAAACACCATATATTTT
abundance: many; v_gene: TRBV20-1; j_gene: TRBJ2-7; d_gene: TRBD1; CDR3aa: CSAAPGQGTSAEQYF; CDR3nt: TGCAGTGCTGCACCGGGACAGGGGACCTCGGCCGAGCAGTACTTC
abundance: few; v_gene: TRBV29-1; j_gene: TRBJ1-1; d_gene: .; CDR3aa: CSVVQFPNSNTEAFF; CDR3nt: TGCAGCGTTGTACAGTTTCCCAATTCGAACACTGAAGCTTTCTTT
abundance: .; v_gene: TRBV7-2; j_gene: TRBJ1-2; d_gene: .; CDR3aa: CASSTRPVANYGYTF; CDR3nt: TGTGCCAGCAGCACGAGGCCAGTAGCTAACTATGGCTACACCTTC
abundance: many; v_gene: TRBV27; j_gene: TRBJ1-6; d_gene: TRBD1; CDR3aa: CASSYDRASASYNSPLHF; CDR3nt: TGTGCCAGCAGTTATGACAGGGCATCGGCCTCCTATAATTCACCCCTCCACTTT
abundance: few; v_gene: TRBV4-2; j_gene: TRBJ1-1; d_gene: .; CDR3aa: CASSQVGDQRETSAFF; CDR3nt: TGTGCCAGCAGCCAAGTTGGGGATCAAAGGGAAACTTCTGCTTTCTTT
abundance: .; v_gene: TRBV6-2/TRBV6-3; j_gene: TRBJ2-5; d_gene: .; CDR3aa: CASSFSRIQETQYF; CDR3nt: TGTGCCAGCAGTTTTTCGCGGATACAAGAGACCCAGTACTTC
abundance: .; v_gene: TRBV6-1; j_gene: TRBJ2-1; d_gene: TRBD2; CDR3aa: CASSGPDSGRAVYEQFF; CDR3nt: TGTGCCAGCAGTGGCCCCGATAGCGGGAGGGCCGTGTATGAGCAGTTCTTC
abundance: many; v_gene: TRBV9; j_gene: TRBJ2-7; d_gene: TRBD2; CDR3aa: CASSGGLAGGQQYF; CDR3nt: TGTGCCAGCAGCGGCGGACTAGCGGGAGGCCAGCAGTACTTC
abundance: many; v_gene: TRBV5-1; j_gene: TRBJ1-2; d_gene: .; CDR3aa: CASSLSGANYGYTF; CDR3nt: TGCGCCAGCAGCTTGTCGGGAGCTAACTATGGCTACACCTTC
abundance: many; v_gene: TRBV18; j_gene: TRBJ2-1; d_gene: .; CDR3aa: CASSPPTNEQFF; CDR3nt: TGTGCCAGCTCACCACCGACCAATGAGCAGTTCTTC
abundance: many; v_gene: TRBV28; j_gene: TRBJ2-7; d_gene: TRBD2; CDR3aa: CASSTSGTSSYEQYF; CDR3nt: TGTGCCAGCAGCACTAGCGGGACCAGCTCCTACGAGCAGTACTTC
abundance: many; v_gene: TRBV5-1; j_gene: TRBJ2-1; d_gene: .; CDR3aa: CASMEGLSYNEQFF; CDR3nt: TGCGCCAGCATGGAGGGACTCTCCTACAATGAGCAGTTCTTC
abundance: many; v_gene: TRBV10-1; j_gene: TRBJ2-1; d_gene: TRBD2; CDR3aa: CASSEWVAGEDEQFF; CDR3nt: TGCGCCAGCAGTGAGTGGGTAGCGGGAGAGGATGAGCAGTTCTTC
abundance: few; v_gene: TRBV7-6; j_gene: TRBJ2-3; d_gene: TRBD1; CDR3aa: CASSLGQGNTDTQYF; CDR3nt: TGTGCCAGCAGCTTGGGACAGGGAAACACAGATACGCAGTATTTT
abundance: many; v_gene: TRBV13; j_gene: TRBJ2-7; d_gene: .; CDR3aa: CASSLERVNEQYF; CDR3nt: TGTGCCAGCAGCTTAGAACGTGTAAACGAGCAGTACTTC
abundance: many; v_gene: TRBV5-4; j_gene: TRBJ1-5; d_gene: TRBD1; CDR3aa: CASSLGTGEEPQHF; CDR3nt: TGTGCCAGCAGCTTGGGGACAGGGGAGGAGCCCCAGCATTTT
abundance: .; v_gene: TRBV5-1; j_gene: TRBJ1-1; d_gene: .; CDR3aa: CASSSNRNTEAFF; CDR3nt: TGCGCCAGCAGCTCCAACAGGAACACTGAAGCTTTCTTT
abundance: .; v_gene: TRBV28; j_gene: TRBJ2-2; d_gene: .; CDR3aa: CASNSGQDNTGELFF; CDR3nt: TGTGCCAGCAACAGTGGACAAGATAACACCGGGGAGCTGTTTTTT
abundance: many; v_gene: TRBV20-1; j_gene: TRBJ2-7; d_gene: TRBD2; CDR3aa: CSARALLAGNYEQYF; CDR3nt: TGCAGTGCTAGAGCACTACTAGCGGGGAACTACGAGCAGTACTTC